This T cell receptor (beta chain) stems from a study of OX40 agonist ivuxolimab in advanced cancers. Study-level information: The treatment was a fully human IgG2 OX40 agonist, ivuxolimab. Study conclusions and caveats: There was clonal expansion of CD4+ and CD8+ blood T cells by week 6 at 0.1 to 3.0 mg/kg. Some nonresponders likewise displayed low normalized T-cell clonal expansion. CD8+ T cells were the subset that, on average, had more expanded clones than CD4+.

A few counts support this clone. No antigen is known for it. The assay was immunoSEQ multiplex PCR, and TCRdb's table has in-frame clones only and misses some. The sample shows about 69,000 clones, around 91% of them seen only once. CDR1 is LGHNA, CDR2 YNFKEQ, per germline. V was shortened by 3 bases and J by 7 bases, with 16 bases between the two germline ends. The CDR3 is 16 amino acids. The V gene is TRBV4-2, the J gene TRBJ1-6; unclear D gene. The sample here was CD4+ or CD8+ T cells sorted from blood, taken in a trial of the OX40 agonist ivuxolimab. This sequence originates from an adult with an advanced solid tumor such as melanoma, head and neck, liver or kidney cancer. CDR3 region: CASSHREMGENSPLHF. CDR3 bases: TGTGCCAGCAGCCATCGGGAGATGGGAGAAAATTCACCCCTCCACTTT.